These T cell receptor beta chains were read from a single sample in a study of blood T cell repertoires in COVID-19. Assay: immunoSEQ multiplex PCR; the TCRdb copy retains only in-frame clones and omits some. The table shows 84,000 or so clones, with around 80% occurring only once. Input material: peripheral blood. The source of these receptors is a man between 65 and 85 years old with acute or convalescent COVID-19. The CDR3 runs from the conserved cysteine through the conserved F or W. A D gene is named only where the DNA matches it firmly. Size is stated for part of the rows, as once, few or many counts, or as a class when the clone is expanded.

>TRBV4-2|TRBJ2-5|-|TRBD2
CASSSDRGGGETQYF
TGTGCCAGCAGCTCGGATCGCGGGGGGGGAGAGACCCAGTACTTC
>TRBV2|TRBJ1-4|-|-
CASSEERATNEKLFF
TGTGCCAGCAGTGAAGAGAGGGCAACTAATGAAAAACTGTTTTTT
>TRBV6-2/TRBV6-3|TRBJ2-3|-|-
CASSPDSGTQYF
TGTGCCAGCAGTCCCGACTCCGGCACGCAGTATTTT
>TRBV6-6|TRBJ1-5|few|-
CASSPRQSWGNQPQHF
TGTGCCAGCAGTCCCCGACAGTCATGGGGCAATCAGCCCCAGCATTTT
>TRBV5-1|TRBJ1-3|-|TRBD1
CASSTVGQGNTIYF
TGCGCCAGCAGCACGGTGGGACAGGGAAACACCATATATTTT
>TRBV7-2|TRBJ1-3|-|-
CASSNGGAGNTIYF
TGTGCCAGCAGCAACGGGGGGGCTGGAAACACCATATATTTT
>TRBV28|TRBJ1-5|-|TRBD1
CASTSAQGARQPQHF
TGTGCCAGCACCTCGGCGCAGGGGGCGAGGCAGCCCCAGCATTTT
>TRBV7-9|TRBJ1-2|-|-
CASSSEFLTDNYGYTF
TGTGCCAGCAGCTCCGAATTCTTGACAGACAACTATGGCTACACCTTC
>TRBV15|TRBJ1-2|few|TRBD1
CATSRSGGLGYTF
TGTGCCACCAGCAGGTCAGGGGGTCTCGGCTACACCTTC
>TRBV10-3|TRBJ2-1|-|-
CAISIDRNSYNEQFF
TGTGCCATCAGTATCGACAGAAACTCCTACAATGAGCAGTTCTTC
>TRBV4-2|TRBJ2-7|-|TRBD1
CASSQDTGDSPYEQYF
TGTGCCAGCAGCCAAGATACAGGGGATTCTCCCTACGAGCAGTACTTC
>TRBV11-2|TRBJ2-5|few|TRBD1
CASSSSQGQETQYF
TGTGCCAGCAGCTCTTCACAGGGGCAAGAGACCCAGTACTTC
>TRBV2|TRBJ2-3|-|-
CAITPVTTYTQYF
TGTGCCATCACGCCTGTGACTACGTATACGCAGTATTTT
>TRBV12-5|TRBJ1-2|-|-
CASGYRLGGYTF
TGTGCTAGTGGTTACAGGTTGGGCGGCTACACCTTC
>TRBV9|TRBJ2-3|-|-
CASSVLTDTQYF
TGTGCCAGCAGCGTACTCACAGATACGCAGTATTTT
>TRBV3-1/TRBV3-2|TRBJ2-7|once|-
CASSQPLGYEQYF
TGTGCCAGCAGCCAACCCCTAGGTTACGAGCAGTACTTC
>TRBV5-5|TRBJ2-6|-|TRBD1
CASSTGQGAKGANVLTF
TGTGCCAGCAGCACTGGACAGGGGGCGAAAGGGGCCAACGTCCTGACTTTC
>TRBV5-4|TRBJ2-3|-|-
CASSLRNRRADTQYF
TGTGCCAGCAGCTTAAGAAACAGGAGGGCAGATACGCAGTATTTT
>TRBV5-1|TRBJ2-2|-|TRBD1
CASSAGTANTGELFF
TGCGCCAGCAGCGCCGGGACAGCAAACACCGGGGAGCTGTTTTTT
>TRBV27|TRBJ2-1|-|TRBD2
CASQTTSGGPNEQFF
TGTGCCAGCCAAACGACTAGCGGGGGGCCCAATGAGCAGTTCTTC
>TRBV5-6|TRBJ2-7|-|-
CASSRTQGKDRYEQYF
TGTGCCAGCAGCCGGACGCAGGGAAAGGACCGGTACGAGCAGTACTTC
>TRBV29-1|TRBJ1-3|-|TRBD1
CSVDDRVTGNTIYF
TGCAGCGTTGACGACAGGGTCACTGGAAACACCATATATTTT
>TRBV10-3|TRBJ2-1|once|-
CAISIDSYNEQFF
TGTGCCATCAGTATCGACAGCTACAATGAGCAGTTCTTC
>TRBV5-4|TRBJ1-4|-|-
CASSGGGANEKLFF
TGTGCCAGCAGCGGGGGCGGAGCTAATGAAAAACTGTTTTTT
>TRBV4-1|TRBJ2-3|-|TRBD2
CASSLTSGGAPSTDTQYF
TGCGCCAGCAGCCTTACTAGCGGGGGGGCACCAAGCACAGATACGCAGTATTTT
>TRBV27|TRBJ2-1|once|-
CASGIPGLGFNEQFF
TGTGCCAGCGGGATTCCGGGACTGGGGTTCAATGAGCAGTTCTTC
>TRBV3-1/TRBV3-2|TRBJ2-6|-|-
CASSPQRGANVLTF
TGTGCCAGCAGCCCTCAGAGGGGGGCCAACGTCCTGACTTTC
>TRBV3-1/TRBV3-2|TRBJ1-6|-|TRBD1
CASSQGGGQGNSPLHF
TGTGCCAGCAGCCAAGGGGGGGGACAGGGGAATTCACCCCTCCACTTT
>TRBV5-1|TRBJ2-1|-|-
CASSLETDRFF
TGCGCCAGCAGCTTGGAAACAGACCGCTTCTTC
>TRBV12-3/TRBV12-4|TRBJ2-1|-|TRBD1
CASSLVEGAEQFF
TGTGCCAGCAGTTTAGTAGAGGGGGCTGAGCAGTTCTTC
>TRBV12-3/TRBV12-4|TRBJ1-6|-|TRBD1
CASSWTGDSPLHF
TGTGCCAGCAGTTGGACAGGGGATTCACCCCTCCACTTT
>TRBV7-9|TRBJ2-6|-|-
CASSLAGFSGANVLTF
TGTGCCAGCAGCTTAGCTGGCTTCTCTGGGGCCAACGTCCTGACTTTC
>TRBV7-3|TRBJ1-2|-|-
CASSLNAGGGYTF
TGTGCCAGCAGCTTAAATGCGGGGGGGGGCTACACCTTC
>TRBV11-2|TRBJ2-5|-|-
CASSPSGETQYF
TGTGCCAGCAGCCCCAGCGGGGAGACCCAGTACTTC
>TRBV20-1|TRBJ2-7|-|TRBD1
CSASWDRGIYEQYF
TGCAGTGCTAGTTGGGACAGGGGGATATACGAGCAGTACTTC
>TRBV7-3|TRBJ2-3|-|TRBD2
CASSQTLAGGEDTQYF
TGTGCCAGCAGCCAAACGCTAGCGGGGGGCGAGGATACGCAGTATTTT
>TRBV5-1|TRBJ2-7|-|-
CASSLDRRSYEQYF
TGCGCCAGCAGCTTGGACAGGAGATCCTACGAGCAGTACTTC
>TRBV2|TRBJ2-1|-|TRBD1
CASRETGRYNEQFF
TGTGCCAGCAGGGAGACAGGGCGGTACAATGAGCAGTTCTTC
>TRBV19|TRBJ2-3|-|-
CASSIVVTDTQYF
TGTGCCAGTAGTATAGTAGTTACAGATACGCAGTATTTT
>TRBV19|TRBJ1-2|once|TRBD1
CASNRGVYGYTF
TGTGCCAGTAACAGGGGAGTTTATGGCTACACCTTC
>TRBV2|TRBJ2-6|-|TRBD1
CASSADRNSGANVLTF
TGTGCCAGCAGTGCGGACAGGAACTCTGGGGCCAACGTCCTGACTTTC
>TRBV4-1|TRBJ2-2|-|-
CASSQVRLIGELFF
TGCGCCAGCAGCCAAGTCAGACTCATCGGGGAGCTGTTTTTT
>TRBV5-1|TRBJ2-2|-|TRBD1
CASSLGGANTGELFF
TGCGCCAGCAGCCTAGGGGGCGCGAACACCGGGGAGCTGTTTTTT
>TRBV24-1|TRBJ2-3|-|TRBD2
CATSGQRGSTDTQYF
TGTGCCACCAGTGGGCAGCGGGGGAGCACAGATACGCAGTATTTT
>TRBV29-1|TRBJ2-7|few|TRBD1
CSAGQGDSYEQYF
TGCAGCGCTGGACAGGGGGACTCCTACGAGCAGTACTTC
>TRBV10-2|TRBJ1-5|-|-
CASSSGGNSNQPQHF
TGCGCCAGCAGTTCGGGCGGGAATAGCAATCAGCCCCAGCATTTT
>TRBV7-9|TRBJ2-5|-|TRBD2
CASSLPTSGIQETQYF
TGTGCCAGCAGCTTGCCGACTAGCGGAATCCAAGAGACCCAGTACTTC
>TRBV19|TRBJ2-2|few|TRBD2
CASSIDPPSGGITGELFF
TGTGCCAGTAGTATAGATCCCCCTAGCGGGGGGATCACCGGGGAGCTGTTTTTT
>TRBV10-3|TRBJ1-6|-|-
CATAMGGKDSPLHF
TGTGCCACCGCGATGGGGGGAAAGGATTCACCCCTCCACTTT
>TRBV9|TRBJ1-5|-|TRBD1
CASSPGTGGIQPQHF
TGTGCCAGCAGCCCGGGGACAGGGGGCATTCAGCCCCAGCATTTT